Shown below are 19 T cell receptor beta chains from a single sample sequenced in a study of shared clonotypes between healthy human individuals. Profiled with immunoSEQ multiplex PCR; TCRdb holds only in-frame clones, not every one. Here the sample spans some 1.1 million clones, around 77% being singletons. The sequencing input was memory CD4+ T cells from PBMCs. Subset of the sample: CD45RA-negative fraction. These receptor sequences come from a man between 18 and 29 years old in good health. Some clones in this sample may be carry-over from other donors' samples.

V and J are TRBV7-6 and TRBJ2-7; TRBD1 agrees at 8 bases. V lost 5 bases, J lost 3 bases, and 6 bases stayed unmatched. Per the germline V gene, CDR1 is SGHVS and CDR2 is FNYEAQ. The CDR3 is 14 amino acids. Here the CDR3 reads CASSRSGQGYEQYF. In DNA form, the CDR3 reads TGTGCCAGCAGCCGGAGCGGACAGGGCTACGAGCAGTACTTC.

This chain uses TRBV7-2 with TRBJ2-2; D is perhaps TRBD1 (6 bases). CDR1 is SGHTA, CDR2 FQGNSA, per germline. The CDR3 totals 14 residues. V lost 6 bases and J lost 9, with 17 bases in between. The CDR3 is CASSGATGNRELFF. CDR3 nucleotide sequence: TGTGCCAGCAGTGGGGCTACAGGGAACAGGGAGCTGTTTTTT.

This chain connects TRBV4-2 to TRBJ2-3; 11 nucleotides agree with TRBD2. There are 20 residues in the CDR3. Germline lookup yields CDR1 LGHNA and CDR2 YNFKEQ. The trim removed 1 base at V and 0 bases at J, leaving 12 bases unmatched. CDR3 amino acids: CASSQVQGLAGRGSTDTQYF. As DNA, the CDR3 is TGTGCCAGCAGCCAAGTTCAAGGACTAGCGGGCCGAGGGAGCACAGATACGCAGTATTTT.

As regards this clone: With a much larger clone just one base away, this may be a read error. The chain carries TRBV7-9 and TRBJ2-7; a possible D gene is TRBD2 (6 bases). This CDR3 has 15 residues. Trimming cost V 0 bases and J 2 bases, with 11 bases left between them. From germline, CDR1 is SEHNR and CDR2 FQNEAQ (reference sequence). In nucleotides, the CDR3 is TGTGCCAGCAGCTTAGCGCGGGGAGGCACCTACGAGCAGTACTTC. It translates to CASSLARGGTYEQYF.

The sample holds one count of this clone. This chain joins TRBV29-1 and TRBJ1-4; D not resolved. The V gene's germline CDR1 is SQVTM and CDR2 ANQGSEA. CDR3 length equals 13 residues. Trimming removed 6 bases at V and 7 bases at J, with 15 bases between. The CDR3 DNA sequence: TGCAGCGTCAGCGGGCGGTTCCGTGAAAAACTGTTTTTT. Translated: CSVSGRFREKLFF.

The chain recombines TRBV5-1 with TRBJ2-7, with 7 bases that match TRBD1. Germline CDR1 is SGHRS and CDR2 is YFSETQ. Unmatched junction bases numbered 15, after V lost 3 bases and J lost 9 bases. The CDR3 covers 15 residues. The CDR3 DNA reads TGCGCCAGCAGCTGGTCCCGGGACAGCAAACGGCGGCAGTACTTC. Its protein product is CASSWSRDSKRRQYF.

Concerning this clone itself: Other DNA sequences in the same sample also yield this CDR3. The V gene is TRBV6-6, the J gene TRBJ1-2, with D unclear. Trimming shortened V by 5 bases and J by 2 bases, and 9 bases separated the two germline ends. CDR1 is MNHNY, CDR2 SVGAGI, per germline (reference sequence). This CDR3 is 13 amino acids long. CDR3 in amino acids: CASSPPPNYGYTF. The CDR3 DNA reads as TGTGCCAGCAGTCCCCCACCCAACTATGGCTACACCTTC.

The chain has TRBV4-2 and TRBJ2-3; 10 bases are shared with TRBD2. Germline lookup yields CDR1 LGHNA and CDR2 YNFKEQ. The CDR3 runs to 17 residues. The junction had 7 bases not matched to a gene; V was cut back by 0 bases and J by 4 bases. The CDR3 DNA is TGTGCCAGCAGCCAAGATGGAGCGGGAGGGCCCGCAGATACGCAGTATTTT. Its translation is CASSQDGAGGPADTQYF.

The chain combines TRBV28 with TRBJ2-7; weak D call: TRBD1 (5 bases). The germline gives CDR1 MDHEN, CDR2 SYDVKM. There are 15 residues in the CDR3. The V gene lost 7 bases and the J gene lost 2 bases, with 18 bases spanning the gap. The chain's CDR3 is CASITPGQGTYEQYF. CDR3 nucleotide sequence: TGTGCCAGCATCACTCCCGGGCAGGGCACCTACGAGCAGTACTTC.

The chain has TRBV6-1 and TRBJ2-4, with 8 bases that match TRBD2. The CDR3 extends over 15 amino acids. The V and J ends lost 6 bases and 6 bases, in that order; junction bases with no gene match: 10. Germline V lookup: CDR1 MNHNS, CDR2 SASEGT. The DNA of the CDR3 is TGTGCCAGCAGAGCGGGAGTCGCAAACCTAAACATTCAGTACTTC. Amino acids: CASRAGVANLNIQYF.

The chain is built from TRBV28 and TRBJ1-2; 8 bases agree with TRBD1. The CDR3 covers 13 residues. Trimming removed 2 bases from V and 12 bases from J; junction bases left unmatched: 8. CDR1 is MDHEN and CDR2 is SYDVKM in the germline V gene. The CDR3 bases are TGTGCCAGCAGTTTAGGGACAGGCCTGATCCACACCTTC. It is translated as CASSLGTGLIHTF.

The chain combines TRBV28 with TRBJ2-1; D uncertain. CDR3 length: 13 residues. Trimming left V 3 bases short and J 9 bases short, with 12 bases between. Germline-derived CDR1 and CDR2 are MDHEN and SYDVKM. CDR3: CASSLGPVGEQFF. The CDR3 DNA reads as TGTGCCAGCAGTTTGGGCCCTGTCGGTGAGCAGTTCTTC.

V gene TRBV15 combines with J gene TRBJ1-2; weak D call: TRBD1 (5 bases). The CDR3 loop spans 12 amino acids. The ends were cut back, 0 bases at V and 14 bases at J, with 13 bases in the middle. Germline loops: CDR1 LNHNV, CDR2 YYDKDF (reference sequence). CDR3 sequence reads: CATSREAGSLTF. CDR3 DNA sequence: TGTGCCACCAGCAGAGAGGCAGGGTCTTTAACCTTC.

This clone was observed a few times. The chain carries TRBV7-2 and TRBJ1-1, with no clear D. Between the trimmed V and J ends, which lost 2 bases and 7 bases, there was a span of 8 bases. The CDR3 sequence is 12 residues long. In germline, CDR1 is SGHTA, CDR2 FQGNSA. The CDR3 DNA sequence: TGTGCCAGCAGCTTATTGGAGTTTGAAGCTTTCTTT. Its translation: CASSLLEFEAFF. Filled out from reference TRBV7-2 and TRBJ1-1, the complete variable domain reads GAGVSQSPSNKVTEKGKDVELRCDPISGHTALYWYRQSLGQGLEFLIYFQGNSAPDKSGLPSDRFSAERTGGSVSTLTIQRTQQEDSAVYLCASSLLEFEAFFGQGTRLTVV.

The CDR3 region has the DNA TGTGCCAGCAGCTACCAAAACGGTCAGCCCCAGCATTTT. Protein sequence: CASSYQNGQPQHF. The chain joins TRBV7-2 to TRBJ1-5; unclear D gene. CDR3 length: 13 amino acids. Trimming removed 4 bases at V and 6 bases at J, with 10 bases between. Germline V gives CDR1 SGHTA, CDR2 FQGNSA.

The V and J genes are TRBV15 and TRBJ2-3, with a possible D match to TRBD2 (5 bases). Germline-derived CDR1 and CDR2 are LNHNV and YYDKDF (reference sequence). There are 14 residues in the CDR3. V gave up 3 bases and J gave up 6 bases, with 13 bases separating them. For the CDR3, the DNA is TGTGCCACCAGCAGCGCCCGGGATCCCGATACGCAGTATTTT. Its protein product is CATSSARDPDTQYF.

The gene calls are TRBV5-1 and TRBJ2-1, with D hard to call. This CDR3 spans 15 amino acids. Deletions cut 4 bases from V and 3 bases from J, with 14 bases between. The germline V gene encodes CDR1 SGHRS and CDR2 YFSETQ. In nucleotides, the CDR3 is TGCGCCAGCAGCCCTCCCCTGACCCTCTACAATGAGCAGTTCTTC. This translates into CASSPPLTLYNEQFF. Complete variable domain (other parts from reference TRBV5-1 and TRBJ2-1): KAGVTQTPRYLIKTRGQQVTLSCSPISGHRSVSWYQQTPGQGLQFLFEYFSETQRNKGNFPGRFSGRQFSNSRSEMNVSTLELGDSALYLCASSPPLTLYNEQFFGPGTRLTVL.

The chain uses TRBV5-4 and TRBJ2-1; D gene unclear. Deletions cut 1 base from V and 2 bases from J, with 10 bases between. This CDR3 has 15 residues. Germline V gives CDR1 SGHNT, CDR2 YYREEE (reference sequence). Here the CDR3 reads CASSLRSKPYNEQFF. The DNA of the CDR3 is TGTGCCAGCAGCTTGCGTTCCAAACCCTACAATGAGCAGTTCTTC.

The J gene is TRBJ1-4, the V gene TRBV6-1; the D gene is possibly TRBD1 (6 bases). Germline CDR1 reads MNHNS; CDR2 reads SASEGT. There are 14 residues in the CDR3. The V end lost 5 bases, the J end lost 7 bases, and 14 bases lay between the germline ends. The CDR3 reads CASSRDIGSEKLFF. The DNA for the CDR3 is TGTGCCAGCAGTAGGGACATTGGAAGTGAAAAACTGTTTTTT.